This entry is about one T cell receptor (beta chain). This receptor's antigen is unknown. The junction departs from the called germline gene at one end, perhaps through a read error. This record belongs to a study of identical twins (dated by TCRdb to 2016 to 2017). Regarding the study in general: To test whether fetal clonotypes persist, this study deep-sequenced TCR alpha and beta repertoires from monozygotic twins, from unrelated adults of various ages, and from cord blood. Replicate twin experiments were performed at different times using different library preparation protocols to rule out contamination.

What the study reported, not specific to this receptor: Compared with coincidental sharing between unrelated individuals, an excess of low generation-probability sequences was observed among out-of-frame TCR alpha sequences shared between twins. Out-of-frame TCR alpha sharing in monozygotic twins was systematically underestimated by recombination models, whereas sharing between unrelated individuals was in agreement with the recombination models. Abundant cord blood beta clonotypes carried fewer insertions; young adult naive repertoires showed a weaker similar trend, while memory repertoires showed none. Because the same donors could not be followed over many years, the conclusions relied on cross-sectional statistical analysis. Invariant T cells such as MAIT and iNKT could partly confound zero-insertion analyses, although diverse VJ usage argued against such confounding for most clonotypes. In beta out-of-frame sequences, excess twin sharing was weaker, because having fewer shared sequences lowered the signal-to-noise ratio.

Measured from the cysteine to the phenylalanine, the CDR3 is 12 residues long. The only DNA kept is the CDR3, 36 bases in frame from the first base. The germline V gene provides CDR1 KGHSH and CDR2 LQKENI. All donors were healthy Caucasians. The twin cohort consisted of three pairs of female monozygotic twins, all aged about 18 to 30 years. Positive isolation kits from Invitrogen were used to isolate CD4+ and CD8+ T cell populations. The library was built by means of 5' RACE. The sequencer was an Illumina HiSeq 2000. Template switching added a universal primer binding site, and the final cDNA carried a unique molecular identifier that allowed TCR cDNA molecules to be counted accurately. First-strand cDNA for TCR alpha and beta chains was synthesized from specific primers in the conserved constant-segment region. To control for contamination, every cDNA library carried two barcodes: a SMART-Mk sample barcode plus Illumina barcodes. TruSeq adapter sequences and Illumina sample barcodes were added in two successive PCR steps. Sequencing of the TCR alpha and beta cDNA libraries was done on the Illumina HiSeq platform using custom primers. The source study handled its data this way. Unique molecular identifiers were extracted from raw reads with MiGEC, and CDR3 positions were determined with MiXCR. For each individual, recombination models were inferred using an EM algorithm with the repgenHMM and IGoR tools. The tcR package in R was used for shared clonotype analysis, with sharing normalized by the product of cloneset sizes. To study raw recombination without the effects of thymic and clonal selection, out-of-frame nonproductive sequences were analyzed. TCRdb reran the public reads through fastp at Q25 and MiXCR, keeping productive beta chains. Each CDR3 protein appears once, grouped with its most common genes and DNA. These V and J calls originate from TCRdb's pipeline instead of the authors' own analysis. This sample gives about 530,000 distinct CDR3 sequences in total; around 15% of them show up just once. The ten largest clones represent 0.35% to 0.45% of the sample.

These data were also reused for a study on yellow fever vaccine responses in identical twins. The second study, in turn, reports: According to the authors, the vaccine-induced T cell response in identical twins seemed to be partly convergent and partly specific to each individual. In identical twins, the study followed T cell clones that responded to the vaccine with precision.

The rearranged chain carries TRBV18 and TRBJ1-5; a tentative D match to TRBD1 spans 5 bases. Sequenced sample: CD4+ T cells sorted from blood. The clonotype was recovered from a woman aged 18-35 years in good health. The CDR3 here reads CASSDQGQHQHF. The DNA reads as follows: TGTGCCAGCTCAGACCAGGGCCAGCACCAGCATTTT. Supplemented by the reference TRBV18 and TRBJ1-5 proteins around the CDR3, the complete variable domain is NAGVMQNPRHLVRRRGQEARLRCSPMKGHSHVYWYRQLPEEGLKFMVYLQKENIIDESGMPKERFSAEFPKEGPSILRIQQVVRGDSAAYFCASSDQGQHQHFGDGTRLSIL.